This T cell receptor beta chain is drawn from a study of blood T cell repertoires in COVID-19. Germline loops: CDR1 SGHRS, CDR2 YFSETQ. Trimming at V came to 4 bases and at J to 1 base, leaving 4 bases not matched to a gene. This CDR3 comprises 15 residues. TCRdb keeps only in-frame clones here, not all; method: immunoSEQ multiplex PCR. The data hold approximately 300,000 clones, with around 87% observed a single time. The chain carries TRBV5-1 and TRBJ2-5; TRBD1 agrees at 10 bases. This TCR was sampled from a woman aged 40 to 49 with COVID-19, enrolled during active disease. Sequences were obtained from peripheral blood. DNA for the CDR3: TGCGCCAGCAGCCAAGGGACAGGGGCCCAAGAGACCCAGTACTTC. The encoded protein is CASSQGTGAQETQYF.